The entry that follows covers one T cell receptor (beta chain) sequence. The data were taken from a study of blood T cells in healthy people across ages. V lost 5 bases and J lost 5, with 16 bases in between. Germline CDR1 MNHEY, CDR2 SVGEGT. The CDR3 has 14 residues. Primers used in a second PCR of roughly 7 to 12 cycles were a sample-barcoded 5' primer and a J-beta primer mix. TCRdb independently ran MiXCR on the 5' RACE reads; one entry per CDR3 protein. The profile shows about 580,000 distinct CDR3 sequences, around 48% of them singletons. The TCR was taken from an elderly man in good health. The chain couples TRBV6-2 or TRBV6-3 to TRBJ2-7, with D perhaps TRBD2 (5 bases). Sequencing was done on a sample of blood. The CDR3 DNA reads TGTGCCAGCAGTCGAGACTACCCGGGGAACGAGCAGTACTTC. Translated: CASSRDYPGNEQYF.